The subject of this entry is one T cell receptor beta chain. As yet, its antigen is unknown. MiXCR was run by TCRdb on the reads, yielding one entry per CDR3 protein. Among roughly 860,000 distinct CDR3 sequences listed, about 31% were seen once. These data come from a study of T cell repertoires in cytomegalovirus infection. Findings and limits, study-wide: Within the response measured ex vivo, HLA-C-restricted CMV-specific TCR beta clonotypes were dominant.

J was trimmed by 2 bases and V by 10 bases; bases with no gene match: 16. This CDR3 contains 18 residues. CDR1 and CDR2 from the germline V gene are SNHLY and FYNNEI. The sequences come from cultured CD8+ T cells from PBMCs, collected from culture after CMV antigen stimulation. V gene TRBV2 combines with J gene TRBJ2-6; 8 nucleotides line up with TRBD1. This receptor was identified in a human donor in good health (CMV status not recorded). Some clones in this sample may be carry-over from other donors' samples. CDR3 sequence (DNA): TGTGCCAACCTGGGCTTTTGGACAGGGCGGCCTGGGGCCAACGTCCTGACTTTC. It is translated as CANLGFWTGRPGANVLTF.